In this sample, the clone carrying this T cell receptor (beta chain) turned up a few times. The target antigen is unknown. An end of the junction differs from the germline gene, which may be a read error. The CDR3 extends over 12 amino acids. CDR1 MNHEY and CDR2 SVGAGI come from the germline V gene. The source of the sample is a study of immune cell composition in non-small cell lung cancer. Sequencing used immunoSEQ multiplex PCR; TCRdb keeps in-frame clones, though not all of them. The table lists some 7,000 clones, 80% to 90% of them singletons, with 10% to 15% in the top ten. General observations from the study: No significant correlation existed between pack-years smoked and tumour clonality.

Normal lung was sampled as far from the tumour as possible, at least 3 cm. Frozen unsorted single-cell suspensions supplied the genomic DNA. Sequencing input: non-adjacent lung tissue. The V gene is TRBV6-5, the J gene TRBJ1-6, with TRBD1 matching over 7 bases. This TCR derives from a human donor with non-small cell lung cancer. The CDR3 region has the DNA TGTGCCAGCAGTATGAGGGACAGTCCCCTTCACTTT. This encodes CASSMRDSPLHF.